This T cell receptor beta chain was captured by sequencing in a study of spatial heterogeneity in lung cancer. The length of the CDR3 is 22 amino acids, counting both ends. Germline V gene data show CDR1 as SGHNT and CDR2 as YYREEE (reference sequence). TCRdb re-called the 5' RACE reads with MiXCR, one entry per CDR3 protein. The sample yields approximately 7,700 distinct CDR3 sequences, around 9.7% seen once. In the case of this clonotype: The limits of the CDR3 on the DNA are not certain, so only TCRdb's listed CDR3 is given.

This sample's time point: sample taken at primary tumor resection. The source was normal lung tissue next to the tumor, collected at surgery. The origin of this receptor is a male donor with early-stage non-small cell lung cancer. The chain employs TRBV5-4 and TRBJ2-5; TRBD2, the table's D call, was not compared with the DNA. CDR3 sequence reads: CASSFYICSAERPGGVHETQYF.